Each of the 6 T cell receptor beta chains below was sequenced from the same sample in a study of blood T cell repertoires in COVID-19. The protocol was immunoSEQ multiplex PCR, while the TCRdb copy is restricted to in-frame clones and leaves out a portion. Of approximately 61,000 clones listed, roughly 80% were seen once; the top ten hold 4.5% to 7%. The sample was peripheral blood. The source is a woman between 70 and 85 years old with acute or convalescent COVID-19.

The chain links TRBV14 to TRBJ1-3; perhaps TRBD1 as D (5 bases). CDR3 length equals 15 residues. Per germline, CDR1 SGHDN and CDR2 FVKESK. V lost 4 bases, J lost 2 bases, and 12 bases lay in between. CDR3 nucleotides: TGTGCCAGCAGCCGACAGAAAACCACTGGAAACACCATATATTTT. Amino acid sequence: CASSRQKTTGNTIYF.

This clone occurred a few times. V usage is TRBV25-1 and J usage is TRBJ1-1; D not certain. Looked up from germline, CDR1 is MGHDK and CDR2 is SYGVNS. This CDR3 has 15 residues. V lost 3 bases and J 1 base, leaving 12 bases between the germline ends. Written as DNA, the CDR3 is TGTGCCAGCAGTGACCCCTCAGCAGGGAACACTGAAGCTTTCTTT. Translation gives CASSDPSAGNTEAFF.

This clone was detected only once. CDR3 amino acids: CSVEGQRAFYGYTF. CDR3 bases: TGCAGCGTTGAGGGACAGAGGGCCTTCTATGGCTACACCTTC. V and J are TRBV29-1 and TRBJ1-2; TRBD1 matches 7 bases. Germline loops: CDR1 SQVTM, CDR2 ANQGSEA. This CDR3 is built from 14 residues. The V gene end was trimmed by 3 bases and the J gene end by 4 bases; junction bases not matched to a gene: 8.

The CDR3 DNA reads as TGTGCCAGCAGCCAAGTCGGAGGGGGGGCCACAGATACGCAGTATTTT. This codes for CASSQVGGGATDTQYF. V usage is TRBV4-2 and J usage is TRBJ2-3; a possible D gene is TRBD2 (7 bases). The V gene's germline CDR1 is LGHNA and CDR2 YNFKEQ. V gave up 1 base and J gave up 2 bases, with 13 bases separating them. The CDR3 has 16 residues.

The chain carries TRBV12-3 or TRBV12-4 and TRBJ1-4; D gene ambiguous. V was cut by 5 bases and J by 6 bases, with 4 bases left in between. The CDR3 extends over 11 amino acids. The CDR3 sequence is CASSPDEKLFF. In DNA, the CDR3 is TGTGCCAGCAGTCCTGATGAAAAACTGTTTTTT.

In this sample, this clone turned up once. V and J are TRBV5-1 and TRBJ2-5, with D maybe TRBD1 (5 bases). The ends were cut back, 0 bases at V and 3 bases at J, with 15 bases in the middle. The CDR3 is made up of 16 amino acids. The germline CDR1 and CDR2 sequences are SGHRS and YFSETQ. The CDR3: CASSLGLWTLKETQYF. The CDR3 nucleotides are TGCGCCAGCAGCTTGGGCCTGTGGACATTAAAAGAGACCCAGTACTTC.